This T cell receptor (beta chain) was documented in a study of T cell clones after liver transplantation. Study context: At least one year of complete immunosuppression withdrawal without enzymes over twice normal defined tolerance. Whole-study results and caveats: These preliminary findings come from unstandardized post-transplant sampling times. In two subjects, few donor cells limited the measurable donor-reactive repertoire.

Clones were read by immunoSEQ multiplex PCR, and TCRdb kept only the in-frame ones, dropping some. The table has tens of thousands of clones, 70% to 85% seen once; the top ten hold less than 0.6%. This clone was seen only a few times. Antigen: not known. The sample consisted of CD4+ T cells from blood, taken approximately 3.5 years after liver transplant. This clonotype originated in a human patient who received a liver transplant. Some T cells may have originated in the graft donor.

CDR3 coding DNA: TGTGCCAGCAGTTTGAGAAGCTACTCGAACACCGGGGAGCTGTTTTTT. It specifies CASSLRSYSNTGELFF. The chain uses TRBV28 and TRBJ2-2; D uncertain. The CDR3 is made up of 16 amino acids. Germline V gives CDR1 MDHEN, CDR2 SYDVKM. V was shortened by 3 bases and J by 0 bases, with 11 bases between the two germline ends.